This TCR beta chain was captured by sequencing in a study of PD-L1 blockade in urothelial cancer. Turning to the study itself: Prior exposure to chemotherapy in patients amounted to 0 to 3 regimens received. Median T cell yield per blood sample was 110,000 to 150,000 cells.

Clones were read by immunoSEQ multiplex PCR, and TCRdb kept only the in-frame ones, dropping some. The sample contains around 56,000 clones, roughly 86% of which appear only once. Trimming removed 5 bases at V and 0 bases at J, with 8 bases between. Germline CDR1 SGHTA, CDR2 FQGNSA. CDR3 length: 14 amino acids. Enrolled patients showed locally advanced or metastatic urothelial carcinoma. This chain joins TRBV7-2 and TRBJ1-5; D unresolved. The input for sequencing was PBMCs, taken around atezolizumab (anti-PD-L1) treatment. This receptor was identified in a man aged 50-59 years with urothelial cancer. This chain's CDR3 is CASSPWHSNQPQHF. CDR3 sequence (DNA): TGTGCCAGCAGCCCCTGGCATAGCAATCAGCCCCAGCATTTT.